These 8 T cell receptor beta chains share one sample of origin, sequenced in a study of shared clonotypes between healthy human individuals. Profiled with immunoSEQ multiplex PCR; TCRdb holds only in-frame clones, not every one. The sample lists over a million clones, about 76% seen once, with 1.4% to 1.5% in the top ten. Sequences were obtained from memory CD4+ T cells sorted from blood. The subset was: CD45RA-negative fraction. Every receptor here comes from a man between 18 and 35 years old in good health.

The chain joins TRBV13 to TRBJ2-5, with 9 bases aligning to TRBD2. After removal of 6 bases from V and 5 bases from J, the junction contained 13 bases not matched to a gene. Germline CDR1 PRHDT, CDR2 FYEKMQ (reference sequence). The CDR3 length is 16 residues. The CDR3 sequence is CASSQRLAGFAETQYF. CDR3 nucleotides: TGTGCCAGCAGTCAGAGGCTAGCGGGATTCGCGGAGACCCAGTACTTC.

The CDR3 sequence: CASGRLATDTQYF. Written as DNA, the CDR3 is TGTGCCAGCGGGAGACTAGCCACAGATACGCAGTATTTT. V and J are TRBV27 and TRBJ2-3, with 7 bases fitting TRBD2. V lost 8 bases, J lost 2 bases, and 4 bases stayed unmatched. This CDR3 is built from 13 residues. Germline-derived CDR1 and CDR2 are MNHEY and SMNVEV (reference sequence).

This clone was seen only once. The chain couples TRBV5-6 to TRBJ2-1, with 8 nucleotides matching TRBD2. The CDR3 totals 15 residues. V lost 2 bases and J lost 6; bases outside the gene matches: 7. Germline values: CDR1 SGHDT, CDR2 YYEEEE. This CDR3 is CASSFQAGVSNEQFF. CDR3 sequence (DNA): TGTGCCAGCAGCTTTCAAGCGGGAGTTTCCAATGAGCAGTTCTTC.

Remarks on this clone: The sample holds other DNA sequences that translate to the same CDR3. This sequence joins TRBV10-2 and TRBJ2-5; D is unresolved. Between the trimmed V and J ends, which lost 4 bases and 5 bases, there was a span of 5 bases. The CDR3 has 11 amino acids. Germline CDR1 is WSHSY and CDR2 is SAAADI. CDR3 sequence: CASSGRETQYF. DNA of the CDR3: TGCGCCAGCAGTGGCAGGGAGACCCAGTACTTC.

This clone has more than one count but fewer than ten. Within the sample, other DNA sequences also encode this same CDR3. V gene TRBV18 combines with J gene TRBJ2-7; no definite D call. The CDR3 sequence is 13 residues long. CDR1 is KGHSH and CDR2 is LQKENI in the germline V gene. Trimming removed 0 bases from V and 0 bases from J, with 3 bases in between. The CDR3 region has the DNA TGTGCCAGCTCACCACCGAGCTCCTACGAGCAGTACTTC. Its protein product is CASSPPSSYEQYF.

The chain uses TRBV19 and TRBJ1-4; D gene unclear. Germline lookup yields CDR1 LNHDA and CDR2 SQIVND (reference sequence). Trimming cost V 4 bases and J 7 bases, with 16 bases left between them. CDR3 length equals 15 residues. The chain's CDR3 is CASSNFGGLREKLFF. DNA for the CDR3: TGTGCCAGTAGTAATTTTGGAGGGTTGCGTGAAAAACTGTTTTTT. Full variable domain (remainder filled in from reference TRBV19 and TRBJ1-4): DGGITQSPKYLFRKEGQNVTLSCEQNLNHDAMYWYRQDPGQGLRLIYYSQIVNDFQKGDIAEGYSVSREKKESFPLTVTSAQKNPTAFYLCASSNFGGLREKLFFGSGTQLSVL.

The J gene is TRBJ1-6, the V gene TRBV5-1; D is possibly TRBD1 (5 bases). With 0 bases removed from V and 9 bases from J, the gap between germline ends came to 13 bases. The CDR3 sequence is 15 residues long. Germline V gives CDR1 SGHRS, CDR2 YFSETQ. CDR3 coding DNA: TGCGCCAGCAGCTTGGATACGCAGGGAGGTTCACCCCTCCACTTT. The encoded protein is CASSLDTQGGSPLHF.

This chain uses TRBV6-1 with TRBJ2-7; D is perhaps TRBD1 (5 bases). The germline V and J ends were trimmed by 5 bases and 4 bases, with 12 bases remaining between them. The germline CDR1 and CDR2 sequences are MNHNS and SASEGT. The length of the CDR3 is 13 residues. This CDR3 is CASSPTDLYEQYF. The CDR3 nucleotides read TGTGCCAGCAGTCCGACAGACCTGTACGAGCAGTACTTC.